This is a list of T cell receptor beta chains from one sample in a study of T cell responses to AZD1222 COVID-19 vaccine. Clones were read by immunoSEQ multiplex PCR, and TCRdb kept only the in-frame ones, dropping some. This repertoire shows 250,000 to 300,000 clones, around 92% found once; its top ten account for around 0.58%. Specimen: peripheral blood, collected 28 days after the second AZD1222 dose. These receptors were taken from an adult who received the AZD1222 COVID-19 vaccine. Both conserved end residues are part of each CDR3. A D gene is named only where the DNA matches it firmly. The size of a clone is reported for some rows only, either as once, few or many, or as a class for expanded clones.

TRBJ1-5 NA TRBV6-5 NA CASRVNSNQPQHF TGTGCCAGCAGGGTAAATAGCAATCAGCCCCAGCATTTT
TRBJ1-2 TRBD1 TRBV28 few CASSLRDRVISYTF TGTGCCAGCAGTCTCCGGGACAGGGTTATAAGCTACACCTTC
TRBJ1-2 TRBD1 TRBV5-1 NA CASSFSGGGMTNYGGYTF TGCGCCAGCAGCTTCTCAGGGGGAGGGATGACCAACTATGGAGGCTACACCTTC
TRBJ1-1 NA TRBV30 NA CAWSIGLAGNTEAFF TGTGCCTGGAGTATAGGCCTCGCCGGGAACACTGAAGCTTTCTTT
TRBJ2-1 TRBD2 TRBV19 NA CASIHSGGGSSYNEQFF TGTGCCAGTATACATAGCGGGGGGGGTAGCTCCTACAATGAGCAGTTCTTC
TRBJ2-5 NA TRBV3-1/TRBV3-2 NA CASSQGSASETQYF TGTGCCAGCAGCCAAGGTAGCGCCAGCGAGACCCAGTACTTC
TRBJ2-1 NA TRBV10-3 NA CAISPGQVGGGPNEQFF TGTGCCATCAGCCCAGGACAGGTGGGGGGAGGGCCCAATGAGCAGTTCTTC
TRBJ2-2 TRBD1 TRBV5-5 NA CASRPGQGGSTGELFF TGTGCCAGCAGACCAGGACAGGGGGGATCGACCGGGGAGCTGTTTTTT
TRBJ2-1 NA TRBV7-2 NA CASSPHNEQFF TGTGCCAGCAGCCCACATAATGAGCAGTTCTTC
TRBJ1-4 NA TRBV2 once CASSPPSRPNEKLFF TGTGCCAGCAGTCCCCCCTCACGCCCTAATGAAAAACTGTTTTTT
TRBJ2-5 TRBD2 TRBV2 NA CASRTSGSKRDF TGTGCCAGCCGGACTAGCGGGAGCAAAAGGGACTTC
TRBJ2-7 NA TRBV18 once CASSPTFYEQYF TGTGCCAGCTCCCCCACTTTCTACGAGCAGTACTTC
TRBJ1-1 NA TRBV28 NA CASITGGTEAFF TGTGCCAGCATAACCGGGGGAACTGAAGCTTTCTTT
TRBJ2-7 NA TRBV27 NA CASSLGSYEQYF TGTGCCAGCAGTTTGGGCTCCTACGAGCAGTACTTC
TRBJ1-2 TRBD1 TRBV5-1 NA CASGTENYGYTF TGCGCCAGCGGGACAGAGAACTATGGCTACACCTTC
TRBJ1-4 TRBD1 TRBV25-1 NA CASSESSRGLGNEKLFF TGTGCCAGCAGTGAATCCAGCAGGGGGCTTGGTAATGAAAAACTGTTTTTT
TRBJ1-1 TRBD1 TRBV5-6 NA CASGGTGTEAFF TGTGCCAGCGGGGGGACAGGGACTGAAGCTTTCTTT
TRBJ1-1 NA TRBV7-2 NA CASSPRAGTPNTEAFF TGTGCCAGCAGCCCTCGGGCAGGGACGCCAAACACTGAAGCTTTCTTT
TRBJ1-2 NA TRBV28 NA CASSRPGEYYGYTF TGTGCCAGCAGCCGGCCGGGGGAATACTATGGCTACACCTTC
TRBJ2-2 NA TRBV6-4 NA CASSPVAGLRTGELFF TGTGCCAGCAGTCCTGTGGCGGGGTTAAGGACCGGGGAGCTGTTTTTT
TRBJ2-1 NA TRBV9 NA CASSPSSGTPYNEQFF TGTGCCAGCAGCCCTTCTTCCGGGACCCCGTACAATGAGCAGTTCTTC
TRBJ1-5 NA TRBV28 NA CASSPPPTGSSGGTQPQHF TGTGCCAGCAGTCCCCCTCCGACAGGTTCCTCCGGGGGAACTCAGCCCCAGCATTTT
TRBJ2-7 NA TRBV5-1 NA CASSGHYEQYF TGCGCCAGCAGCGGGCACTACGAGCAGTACTTC
TRBJ2-5 TRBD1 TRBV5-1 NA CASSLAAGQGGETQYF TGCGCCAGCAGCTTGGCAGCGGGACAGGGCGGGGAGACCCAGTACTTC
TRBJ2-2 TRBD1 TRBV5-1 once CASSFAQGATGELFF TGCGCCAGCAGCTTCGCACAGGGGGCCACCGGGGAGCTGTTTTTT
TRBJ2-2 TRBD1 TRBV12-3/TRBV12-4 NA CAQQGDTGELFF TGTGCCCAGCAGGGGGACACCGGGGAGCTGTTTTTT
TRBJ1-2 NA TRBV24-1 NA CATSGAGTNYGYTF TGTGCCACCAGTGGGGCAGGGACGAACTATGGCTACACCTTC
TRBJ1-5 NA TRBV5-1 NA CASSLGDVSNQPQHF TGCGCCAGCAGCTTGGGGGACGTTAGCAATCAGCCCCAGCATTTT
TRBJ2-7 TRBD2 TRBV11-2 NA CASSLGLAGEQYF TGTGCCAGCAGCTTAGGACTAGCAGGCGAGCAGTACTTC
TRBJ1-5 NA TRBV7-2 NA CASSSRGRVSNQPQHF TGTGCCAGCAGCTCGAGGGGCAGGGTGAGCAATCAGCCCCAGCATTTT
TRBJ2-3 TRBD2 TRBV4-2 NA CASSQVGNSGRAADTQYF TGTGCCAGCAGCCAAGTAGGAAATAGCGGGAGGGCTGCAGATACGCAGTATTTT
TRBJ2-7 TRBD1 TRBV4-3 NA CASSQVPGTGEHEQYF TGCGCCAGCAGCCAAGTTCCCGGGACAGGGGAGCACGAGCAGTACTTC
TRBJ2-7 NA TRBV4-1 NA CASSRDRIYEQYF TGCGCCAGCAGCCGAGACCGTATCTACGAGCAGTACTTC
TRBJ1-4 NA TRBV2 NA CASSESATNEKLFF TGTGCCAGCAGTGAGTCCGCAACTAATGAAAAACTGTTTTTT
TRBJ2-1 NA TRBV12-5 NA CASGLGQTLDEQFF TGTGCTAGTGGTTTGGGACAGACCCTGGATGAGCAGTTCTTC
TRBJ2-4 TRBD1 TRBV28 NA CASSSGGQGANIQYF TGTGCCAGCAGTTCGGGTGGACAGGGGGCAAACATTCAGTACTTC
TRBJ1-5 TRBD1 TRBV7-6 NA CASSPGTGTSGQPQHF TGTGCCAGCAGCCCAGGGACAGGGACTTCTGGTCAGCCCCAGCATTTT
TRBJ2-3 TRBD2 TRBV4-1 NA CASSRRERGIDTQYF TGCGCCAGCAGCCGGAGGGAGCGGGGAATAGATACGCAGTATTTT
TRBJ2-7 NA TRBV13 NA CASSLSQGSTYEQYF TGTGCCAGCAGCTTAAGCCAGGGAAGTACCTACGAGCAGTACTTC
TRBJ2-3 NA TRBV5-1 NA CASSRTAGFADTQYF TGCGCCAGCAGCCGGACAGCGGGATTCGCAGATACGCAGTATTTT
TRBJ1-2 NA TRBV5-4 NA CASSPSGASYGYTF TGTGCCAGCAGCCCATCGGGGGCAAGCTATGGCTACACCTTC
TRBJ2-7 TRBD1 TRBV5-1 NA CASSWGGQATNYEQYF TGCGCCAGCAGCTGGGGCGGACAGGCGACGAACTACGAGCAGTACTTC
TRBJ1-2 NA TRBV28 once CASSFRDGYGYTF TGTGCCAGCAGTTTCAGGGACGGGTATGGCTACACCTTC